The T cell receptor (beta chain) described here comes from a study of blood T cell repertoires in COVID-19. Study-wide context: Collection of acute and convalescent COVID-19 samples took place in the United States, Italy and Spain. PBMCs, B-cell-depleted T cells, or T cells provided the cDNA or gDNA that made up the material.

Per the authors' pipeline: Amplified reference gene primers provided the basis for estimating nucleated cell counts. Produced via immunoSEQ multiplex PCR; TCRdb's table is partial and in-frame only. Clone size and the V and J calls come from that table; the DNA yielded D and trimming. The sample lists about 170,000 clones, 60% to 85% seen once, with approximately 8% in the top ten. With 2 bases removed from V and 0 bases from J, the gap between germline ends came to 13 bases. The CDR3 covers 16 residues. Germline values: CDR1 KGHDR, CDR2 SFDVKD. This TCR was sampled from a man between 60 and 75 years old with acute or convalescent COVID-19. Sequenced input: peripheral blood. V and J are TRBV24-1 and TRBJ2-7; maybe TRBD2 (5 bases). CDR3 nucleotides: TGTGCCACCAGTGATTCCGAGGGCCTTAGCTCCTACGAGCAGTACTTC. Translation gives CATSDSEGLSSYEQYF.